A single sample gave rise to the 9 T cell receptor beta chains below, sequenced in a study of control samples from healthy donors and cancer patients. The repertoire was sequenced with immunoSEQ multiplex PCR; TCRdb's copy has only in-frame clones and lacks some. The sample has about 120,000 clones, approximately 88% seen once. The sequencing input was blood. The receptors here all came from a man between 50 and 59 years old in good health.

V and J are TRBV5-1 and TRBJ2-6; D unresolved. The V and J ends lost 7 bases and 4 bases respectively, with 12 bases between them. The germline V gene has CDR1 SGHRS and CDR2 YFSETQ. The CDR3 is made up of 14 amino acids. This CDR3 is CASQPSAGANVLTF. As DNA, the CDR3 is TGCGCCAGCCAGCCATCTGCCGGGGCCAACGTCCTGACTTTC.

CDR3 DNA: TGTGCCAGCAGCCCCAGGGCTAGCGGGGGCTCCTACGAGCAGTACTTC. Translating it yields CASSPRASGGSYEQYF. The rearrangement joins TRBV9 to TRBJ2-7; 10 bases are a match to TRBD2. The CDR3 sequence is 16 residues long. The germline CDR1 and CDR2 sequences are SGDLS and YYNGEE. Trimming at V came to 4 bases and at J to 0 bases, leaving 7 bases not matched to a gene.

The J gene is TRBJ2-3, the V gene TRBV11-2; D remains unclear. The CDR3 contains 11 residues. The V end lost 0 bases, the J end lost 12 bases, and 7 bases lay between the germline ends. Germline-derived CDR1 and CDR2 are SGHAT and FQNNGV. The CDR3 nucleotides read TGTGCCAGCAGCTTAGACCCCGCCCAGTATTTT. Protein sequence: CASSLDPAQYF. Together with reference TRBV11-2 and TRBJ2-3, the CDR3 gives the full variable domain: EAGVAQSPRYKIIEKRQSVAFWCNPISGHATLYWYQQILGQGPKLLIQFQNNGVVDDSQLPKDRFSAERLKGVDSTLKIQPAKLEDSAVYLCASSLDPAQYFGPGTRLTVL.

With respect to this clone: One end of the junction is discordant with germline, which a read error may explain. J is TRBJ2-7 and V is TRBV12-3 or TRBV12-4, with 13 bases fitting TRBD2. The CDR3 is 12 amino acids. For the CDR3, the DNA is TGTGCCAGCAGTTTGGGACTAGCGGGGTTACACTTC. Translation: CASSLGLAGLHF.

This chain joins TRBV11-2 and TRBJ2-7; 8 bases match TRBD1. The CDR3 loop spans 17 amino acids. V shed 4 bases and J 1 base; nucleotides not matched to a gene: 12. CDR1 is SGHAT and CDR2 is FQNNGV in the germline V gene. In nucleotides, the CDR3 is TGTGCCAGCAGCTATTCTTCGACAGGGGCCCCATCCTACGAGCAGTACTTC. This codes for CASSYSSTGAPSYEQYF.

The gene calls are TRBV7-9 and TRBJ1-2, with TRBD1 matching 12 bases. The germline V gene has CDR1 SEHNR and CDR2 FQNEAQ (reference sequence). CDR3 length equals 15 residues. Unmatched junction bases numbered 3, after V lost 3 bases and J lost 4 bases. CDR3 residues: CASSFGTGGSYGYTF. The CDR3 nucleotides are TGTGCCAGCAGCTTCGGGACAGGGGGCTCCTATGGCTACACCTTC.

This clone has just one count. V gene TRBV5-1 combines with J gene TRBJ2-1, with 12 bases fitting TRBD2. The germline V gene has CDR1 SGHRS and CDR2 YFSETQ. The length of the CDR3 is 17 residues. The V gene end was trimmed by 3 bases and the J gene end by 5 bases; junction bases not matched to a gene: 9. The CDR3 here is CASSYDSSGGADNEQFF. The CDR3 DNA sequence: TGCGCCAGCAGCTACGATTCTAGCGGGGGGGCCGACAATGAGCAGTTCTTC.

The chain links TRBV19 to TRBJ1-5; D unresolved. The V gene lost 2 bases and the J gene lost 4 bases, with 9 bases spanning the gap. Germline CDR1 and CDR2: LNHDA and SQIVND (reference sequence). The CDR3 covers 14 residues. The CDR3 DNA sequence: TGTGCCAGTAGTATACTAACAGCAAATCAGCCCCAGCATTTT. It codes for CASSILTANQPQHF.

The gene calls are TRBV11-3 and TRBJ2-1; D is possibly TRBD2 (6 bases). Per the germline V gene, CDR1 is SGHNT and CDR2 is YENEEA. The ends were cut back, 1 base at V and 3 bases at J, with 7 bases in the middle. The CDR3 extends over 14 amino acids. CDR3 DNA sequence: TGTGCCAGCAGCTTAGGCGGGGACTACAATGAGCAGTTCTTC. Translating it yields CASSLGGDYNEQFF.